This T cell receptor beta chain is drawn from a study of cytomegalovirus exposure and HLA in healthy donors. Clones were sequenced by immunoSEQ multiplex PCR, and TCRdb holds only the in-frame ones, with some missing. The data show about 100,000 clones, roughly 84% seen once. Germline CDR1 reads MNHEY; CDR2 reads SMNVEV (reference sequence). V shed 6 bases and J 5 bases; nucleotides not matched to a gene: 14. The CDR3 is 16 amino acids. This sequence originates from a woman between 18 and 30 years old in good health and CMV-seronegative. The rearrangement uses TRBV27 and TRBJ2-3, with 7 bases lining up with TRBD1. The sample was PBMCs. The CDR3 bases are TGTGCCAGCAGATCACAGGGGTGGGGATCCGGAGATACGCAGTATTTT. Its protein product is CASRSQGWGSGDTQYF.